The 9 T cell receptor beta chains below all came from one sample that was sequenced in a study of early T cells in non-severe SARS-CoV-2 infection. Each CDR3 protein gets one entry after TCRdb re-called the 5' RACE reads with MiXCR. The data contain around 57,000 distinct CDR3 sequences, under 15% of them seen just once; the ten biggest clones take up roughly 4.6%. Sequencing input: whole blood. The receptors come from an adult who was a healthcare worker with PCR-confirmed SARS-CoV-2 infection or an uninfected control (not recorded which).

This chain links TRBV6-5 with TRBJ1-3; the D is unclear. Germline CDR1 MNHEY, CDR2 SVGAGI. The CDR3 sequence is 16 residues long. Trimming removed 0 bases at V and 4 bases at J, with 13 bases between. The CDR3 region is CASSYSVAGVGNTIYF. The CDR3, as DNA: TGTGCCAGCAGTTACTCAGTGGCCGGGGTCGGAAACACCATATATTTT.

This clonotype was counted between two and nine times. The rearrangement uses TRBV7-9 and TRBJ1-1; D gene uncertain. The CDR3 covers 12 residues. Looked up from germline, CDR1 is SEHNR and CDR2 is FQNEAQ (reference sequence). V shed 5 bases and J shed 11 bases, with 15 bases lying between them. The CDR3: CASSPVEGAAFF. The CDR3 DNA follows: TGTGCCAGCAGCCCCGTGGAGGGTGCGGCTTTCTTT.

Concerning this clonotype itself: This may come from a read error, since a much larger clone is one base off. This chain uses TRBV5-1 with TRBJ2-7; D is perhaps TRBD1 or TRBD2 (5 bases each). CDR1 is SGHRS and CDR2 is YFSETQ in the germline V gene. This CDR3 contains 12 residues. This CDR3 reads CTSSKGSYEQYF. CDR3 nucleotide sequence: TGCACCAGCAGCAAGGGGAGCTACGAGCAGTACTTC. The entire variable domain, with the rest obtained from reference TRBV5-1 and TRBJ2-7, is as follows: KAGVTQTPRYLIKTRGQQVTLSCSPISGHRSVSWYQQTPGQGLQFLFEYFSETQRNKGNFPGRFSGRQFSNSRSEMNVSTLELGDSALYLCTSSKGSYEQYFGPGTRLTVT.

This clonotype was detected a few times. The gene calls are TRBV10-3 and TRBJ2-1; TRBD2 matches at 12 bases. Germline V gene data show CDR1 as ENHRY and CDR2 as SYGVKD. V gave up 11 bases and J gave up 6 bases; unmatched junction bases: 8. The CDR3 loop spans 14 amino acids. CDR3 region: CAASGLAGTNEQFF. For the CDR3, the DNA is TGTGCCGCCTCCGGACTAGCGGGAACCAATGAGCAGTTCTTC.

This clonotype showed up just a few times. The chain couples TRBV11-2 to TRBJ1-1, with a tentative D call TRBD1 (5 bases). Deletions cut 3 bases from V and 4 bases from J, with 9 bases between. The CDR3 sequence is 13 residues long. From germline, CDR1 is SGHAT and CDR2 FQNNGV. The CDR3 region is CASSFVGGTEAFF. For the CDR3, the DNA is TGTGCCAGCAGCTTCGTGGGGGGCACTGAAGCTTTCTTT.

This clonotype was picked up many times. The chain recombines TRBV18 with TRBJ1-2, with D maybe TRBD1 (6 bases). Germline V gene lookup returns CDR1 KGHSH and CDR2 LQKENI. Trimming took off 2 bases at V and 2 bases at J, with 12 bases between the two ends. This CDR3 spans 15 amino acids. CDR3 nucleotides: TGTGCCAGCTCACCAACTCAAGGACAGAACTATGGCTACACCTTC. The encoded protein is CASSPTQGQNYGYTF.

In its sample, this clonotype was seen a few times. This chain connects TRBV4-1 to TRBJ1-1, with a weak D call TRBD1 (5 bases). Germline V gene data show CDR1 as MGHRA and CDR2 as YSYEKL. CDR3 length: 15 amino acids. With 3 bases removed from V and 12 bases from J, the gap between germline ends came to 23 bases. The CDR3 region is CASSQTFRDFKDTFF. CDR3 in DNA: TGCGCCAGCAGCCAGACGTTCCGGGACTTCAAGGATACTTTCTTT.

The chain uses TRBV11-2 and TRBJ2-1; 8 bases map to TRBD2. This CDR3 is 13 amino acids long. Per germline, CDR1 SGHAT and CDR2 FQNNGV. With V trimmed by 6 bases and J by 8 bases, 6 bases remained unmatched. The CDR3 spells CASRASGYDEQFF. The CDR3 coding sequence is TGTGCCAGCAGGGCTAGCGGGTATGATGAGCAGTTCTTC.

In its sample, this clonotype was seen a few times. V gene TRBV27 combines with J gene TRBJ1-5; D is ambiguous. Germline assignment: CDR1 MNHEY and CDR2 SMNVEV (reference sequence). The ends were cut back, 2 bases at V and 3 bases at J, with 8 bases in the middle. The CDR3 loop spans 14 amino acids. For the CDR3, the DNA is TGTGCCAGCAGTTTAGACGGATACAATCAGCCCCAGCATTTT. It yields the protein CASSLDGYNQPQHF.